The TCR beta chain described here comes from a study of glioma-infiltrating T cells. General study points: Above-expected tissue-blood divergence occurred in all gliomas, most in low-grade ones.

This clonotype was detected only a few times. Its antigen is as yet unknown. Using RNA template, CDR3s of TCR alpha and beta were amplified with iRepertoire arm-PCR. Input was about 85-400 ng of tissue mRNA or PBMC total RNA. One entry per CDR3 protein results from TCRdb running MiXCR on the multiplex PCR reads. Of 95,000 to 150,000 distinct CDR3 sequences listed, 20% to 25% are singletons. Sample: glioma tissue, nonneoplastic brain tissue, or PBMCs (not recorded which). This receptor was identified in a human donor with low-grade glioma or glioblastoma, undergoing nonglioma brain surgery, or in good health (not recorded which).

The CDR3 region has the DNA TGTGCCTGGGGGACAGCTGAAGCTTTCTTT. This translates into CAWGTAEAFF. This chain links TRBV30 with TRBJ1-1, with 7 bases matching TRBD1. This CDR3 is built from 10 residues. Germline V gene data show CDR1 as GTSNPN and CDR2 as SVGIG (reference sequence). J was trimmed by 6 bases and V by 5 bases; bases with no gene match: 0.